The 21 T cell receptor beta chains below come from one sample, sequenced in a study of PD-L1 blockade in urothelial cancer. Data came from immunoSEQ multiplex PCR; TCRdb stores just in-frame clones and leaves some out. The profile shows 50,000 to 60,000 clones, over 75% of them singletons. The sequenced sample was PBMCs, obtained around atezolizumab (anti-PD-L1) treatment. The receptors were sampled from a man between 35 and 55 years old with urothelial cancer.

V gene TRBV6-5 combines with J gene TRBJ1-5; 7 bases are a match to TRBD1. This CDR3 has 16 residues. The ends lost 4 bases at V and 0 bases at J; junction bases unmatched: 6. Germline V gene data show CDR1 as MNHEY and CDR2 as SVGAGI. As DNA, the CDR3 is TGTGCCAGCAGTTTAACCTGGACAGGTAGCAATCAGCCCCAGCATTTT. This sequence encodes CASSLTWTGSNQPQHF.

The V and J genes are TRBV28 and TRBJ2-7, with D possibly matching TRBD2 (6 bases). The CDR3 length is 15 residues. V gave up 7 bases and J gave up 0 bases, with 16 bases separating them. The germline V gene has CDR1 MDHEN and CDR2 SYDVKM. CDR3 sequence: CASTRPSGLSYEQYF. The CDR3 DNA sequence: TGTGCCAGCACCCGCCCGAGCGGGCTCTCCTACGAGCAGTACTTC.

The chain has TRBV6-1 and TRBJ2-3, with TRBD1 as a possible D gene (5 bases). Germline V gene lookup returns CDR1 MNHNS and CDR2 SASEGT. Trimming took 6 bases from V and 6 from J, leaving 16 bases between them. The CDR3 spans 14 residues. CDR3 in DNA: TGTGCCAGCAGGCCAGGGTACGGTTCGGATACGCAGTATTTT. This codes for CASRPGYGSDTQYF.

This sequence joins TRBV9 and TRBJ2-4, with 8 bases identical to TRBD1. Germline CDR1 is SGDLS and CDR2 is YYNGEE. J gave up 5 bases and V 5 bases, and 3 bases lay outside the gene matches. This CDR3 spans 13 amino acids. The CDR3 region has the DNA TGTGCCAGCAGTACAGGGGGAGAAAACATTCAGTACTTC. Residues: CASSTGGENIQYF.

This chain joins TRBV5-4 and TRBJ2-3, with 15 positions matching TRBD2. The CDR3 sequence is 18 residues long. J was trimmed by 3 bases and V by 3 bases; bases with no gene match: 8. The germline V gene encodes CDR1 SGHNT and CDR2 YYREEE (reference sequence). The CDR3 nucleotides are TGTGCCAGCAGCTCCGGACTAGCGGGAGGGGGGTATACAGATACGCAGTATTTT. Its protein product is CASSSGLAGGGYTDTQYF.

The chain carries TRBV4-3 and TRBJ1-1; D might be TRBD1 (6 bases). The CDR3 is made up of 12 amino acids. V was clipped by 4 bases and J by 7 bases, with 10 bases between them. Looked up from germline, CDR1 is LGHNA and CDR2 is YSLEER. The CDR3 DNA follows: TGCGCCAGCAGCCTGGGACAACGTGAAGCTTTCTTT. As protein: CASSLGQREAFF.

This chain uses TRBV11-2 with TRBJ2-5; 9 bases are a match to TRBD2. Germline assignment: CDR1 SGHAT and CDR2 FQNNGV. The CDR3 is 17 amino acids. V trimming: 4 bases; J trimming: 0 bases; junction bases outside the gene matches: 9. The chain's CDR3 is CASSSLRAGGYQETQYF. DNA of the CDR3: TGTGCCAGCAGCTCCCTCAGAGCGGGAGGTTACCAAGAGACCCAGTACTTC.

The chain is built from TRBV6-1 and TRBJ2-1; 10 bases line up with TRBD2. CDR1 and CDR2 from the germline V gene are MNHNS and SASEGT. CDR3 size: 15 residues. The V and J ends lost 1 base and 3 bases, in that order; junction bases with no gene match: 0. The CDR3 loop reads CASSEGLAGYNEQFF. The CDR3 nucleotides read TGTGCCAGCAGTGAAGGACTAGCGGGCTACAATGAGCAGTTCTTC.

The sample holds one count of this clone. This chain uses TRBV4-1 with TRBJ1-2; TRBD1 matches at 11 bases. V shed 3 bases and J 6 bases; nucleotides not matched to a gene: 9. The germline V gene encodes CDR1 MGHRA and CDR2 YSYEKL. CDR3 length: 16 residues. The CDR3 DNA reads TGCGCCAGCAGCCACCCTATTAGGGACAGGGGGGATGGCTACACCTTC. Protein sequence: CASSHPIRDRGDGYTF.

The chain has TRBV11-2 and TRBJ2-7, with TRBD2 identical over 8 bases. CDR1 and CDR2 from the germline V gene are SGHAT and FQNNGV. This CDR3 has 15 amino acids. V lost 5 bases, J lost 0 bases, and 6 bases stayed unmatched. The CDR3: CASSPTSGPSYEQYF. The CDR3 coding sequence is TGTGCCAGCAGCCCAACTAGCGGACCCTCCTACGAGCAGTACTTC.

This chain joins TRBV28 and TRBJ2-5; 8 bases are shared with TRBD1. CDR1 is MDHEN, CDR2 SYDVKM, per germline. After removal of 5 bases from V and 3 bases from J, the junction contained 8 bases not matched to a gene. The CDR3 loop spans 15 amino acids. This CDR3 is CASSPTDRGKETQYF. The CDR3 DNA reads TGTGCCAGCAGTCCTACCGACAGGGGAAAAGAGACCCAGTACTTC.

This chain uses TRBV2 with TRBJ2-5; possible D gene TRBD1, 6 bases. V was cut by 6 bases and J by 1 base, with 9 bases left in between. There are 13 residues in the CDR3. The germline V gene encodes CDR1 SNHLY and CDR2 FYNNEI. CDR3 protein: CASSGQRQETQYF. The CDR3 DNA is TGTGCCAGCAGCGGACAGCGCCAAGAGACCCAGTACTTC.

In DNA, the CDR3 is TGTGCCAGCAGCTTAGGGACCGGGAGGGTCTATGGCTACACCTTC. Translated, it gives CASSLGTGRVYGYTF. This sequence joins TRBV5-6 and TRBJ1-2; D perhaps matches TRBD1 (5 bases). The CDR3 is 15 amino acids. Trimming stripped 2 bases from V and 4 bases from J, with 15 bases between. Germline V gene data show CDR1 as SGHDT and CDR2 as YYEEEE.

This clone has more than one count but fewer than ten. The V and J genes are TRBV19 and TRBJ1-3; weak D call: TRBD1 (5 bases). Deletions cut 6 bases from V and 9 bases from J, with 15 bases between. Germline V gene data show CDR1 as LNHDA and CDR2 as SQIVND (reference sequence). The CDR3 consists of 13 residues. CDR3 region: CASRDSSESTIYF. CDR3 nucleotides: TGTGCCAGTAGAGACAGTTCGGAGAGCACCATATATTTT.

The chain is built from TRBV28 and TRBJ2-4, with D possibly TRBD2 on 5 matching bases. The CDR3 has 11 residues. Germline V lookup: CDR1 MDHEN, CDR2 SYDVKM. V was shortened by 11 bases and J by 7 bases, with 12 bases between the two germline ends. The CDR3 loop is CAYESGNIQYF. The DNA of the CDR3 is TGTGCCTACGAGTCGGGGAACATTCAGTACTTC.

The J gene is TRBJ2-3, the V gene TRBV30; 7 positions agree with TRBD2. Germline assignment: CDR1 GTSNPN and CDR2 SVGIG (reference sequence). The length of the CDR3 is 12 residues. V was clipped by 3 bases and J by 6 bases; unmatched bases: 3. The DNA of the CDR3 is TGTGCCTGGAGACTGGGGGGGGATACGCAGTATTTT. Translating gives CAWRLGGDTQYF.

DNA of the CDR3: TGTGCCAGCAGTGCGGAGGGAATGGGCTATGGCTACACCTTC. It encodes CASSAEGMGYGYTF. The V gene is TRBV2, the J gene TRBJ1-2; unclear D gene. The CDR3 is 14 amino acids. Germline assignment: CDR1 SNHLY and CDR2 FYNNEI. V shed 4 bases and J shed 4 bases, with 13 bases lying between them. The complete variable domain, with remaining parts taken from reference TRBV2 and TRBJ1-2, reads EPEVTQTPSHQVTQMGQEVILRCVPISNHLYFYWYRQILGQKVEFLVSFYNNEISEKSEIFDDQFSVERPDGSNFTLKIRSTKLEDSAMYFCASSAEGMGYGYTFGSGTRLTVV.

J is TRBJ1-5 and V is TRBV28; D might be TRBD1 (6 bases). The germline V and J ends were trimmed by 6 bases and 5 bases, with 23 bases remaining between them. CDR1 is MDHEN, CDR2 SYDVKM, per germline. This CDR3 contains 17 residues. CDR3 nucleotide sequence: TGTGCCAGCAGCCGAGCCGGGACAATGAAAGATGATCAGCCCCAGCATTTT. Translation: CASSRAGTMKDDQPQHF.

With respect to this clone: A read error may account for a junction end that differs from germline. The CDR3 sequence is CASSQPQGNSGELFF. In DNA form, the CDR3 reads TGTGCCAGCAGCCAGCCTCAGGGGAACAGCGGGGAGCTGTTTTTT. The J gene is TRBJ2-2, the V gene TRBV7-3; perhaps TRBD1 as D (6 bases). Germline-derived CDR1 and CDR2 are SGHTA and FQGTGA. There are 15 residues in the CDR3.

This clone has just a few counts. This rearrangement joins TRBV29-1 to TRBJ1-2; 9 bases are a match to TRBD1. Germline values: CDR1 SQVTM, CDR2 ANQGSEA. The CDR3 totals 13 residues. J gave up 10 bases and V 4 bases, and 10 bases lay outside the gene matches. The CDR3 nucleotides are TGCAGCGTTGGAGGGGGGACAGGGAAGGACTACACCTTC. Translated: CSVGGGTGKDYTF. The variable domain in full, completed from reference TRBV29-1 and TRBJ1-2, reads SAVISQKPSRDICQRGTSLTIQCQVDSQVTMMFWYRQQPGQSLTLIATANQGSEATYESGFVIDKFPISRPNLTFSTLTVSNMSPEDSSIYLCSVGGGTGKDYTFGSGTRLTVV.

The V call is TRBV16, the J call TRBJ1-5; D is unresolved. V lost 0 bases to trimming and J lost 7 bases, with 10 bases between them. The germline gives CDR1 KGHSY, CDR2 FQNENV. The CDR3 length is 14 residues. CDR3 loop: CASSQSRIGQPQHF. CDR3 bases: TGTGCCAGCAGCCAATCCAGGATTGGACAGCCCCAGCATTTT.